These 27 T cell receptor beta chains came from one sample sequenced in a study of T-cell reconstitution after alpha-beta-depleted transplantation in children. Preparation of the TCRbeta library involved a method that used unique molecular identifiers. Each CDR3 protein gets one entry after TCRdb re-called the PCR reads with MiXCR. The sample holds some 500,000 distinct CDR3 sequences, about 18% seen once. Sequenced here: PBMCs from the stem cell graft donor, sampled from the stem cell graft. The source of these receptors is a human donor who donated a stem cell graft to a child with acute lymphoblastic leukemia.

The chain couples TRBV5-1 to TRBJ2-7; possibly TRBD2 for D (5 bases). The CDR3 contains 14 residues. Germline V lookup: CDR1 SGHRS, CDR2 YFSETQ. The ends were cut back, 2 bases at V and 4 bases at J, with 13 bases in the middle. The CDR3 protein is CASSLSSPGYEQYF. The CDR3 coding sequence is TGCGCCAGCAGCTTATCTAGCCCCGGGTACGAGCAGTACTTC.

V and J are TRBV9 and TRBJ2-1; 10 positions agree with TRBD2. The germline CDR1 and CDR2 sequences are SGDLS and YYNGEE. This CDR3 is built from 16 residues. J lost 5 bases, V lost 4 bases, and 9 bases had no gene match. CDR3 region: CASSPRTSGYHNEQFF. Written as DNA, the CDR3 is TGTGCCAGCAGCCCCAGGACTAGCGGTTACCACAATGAGCAGTTCTTC.

The chain links TRBV5-1 to TRBJ2-2, with TRBD2 as a possible D gene (5 bases). CDR1 is SGHRS, CDR2 YFSETQ, per germline. V was pared by 4 bases and J by 5 bases, with 15 bases between. CDR3 length: 15 residues. CDR3 bases: TGCGCCAGCAGCGATCGGGCTAGCCGTACCGGGGAGCTGTTTTTT. Amino acid sequence: CASSDRASRTGELFF.

V usage is TRBV20-1 and J usage is TRBJ2-3, with D tentatively TRBD2 (6 bases). Trimming left V 3 bases short and J 1 base short, with 14 bases between. The germline gives CDR1 DFQATT, CDR2 SNEGSKA (reference sequence). This CDR3 is built from 15 residues. CDR3 in amino acids: CSASIRERGTDTQYF. The DNA for the CDR3 is TGCAGTGCTAGTATCCGGGAGCGGGGCACAGATACGCAGTATTTT.

The table lists this clonotype with a few counts. V is TRBV6-5 and J is TRBJ2-7; D may correspond to TRBD1 or TRBD2 (5 bases each). V was cut by 2 bases and J by 4 bases, with 15 bases left in between. The length of the CDR3 is 15 residues. Germline CDR1 is MNHEY and CDR2 is SVGAGI. Here the CDR3 DNA reads TGTGCCAGCAGTTACGCCGACTCTGGGGGTTACGAGCAGTACTTC. It codes for CASSYADSGGYEQYF.

A few counts support this clonotype. The chain employs TRBV12-3 or TRBV12-4 and TRBJ2-1, with 12 nucleotides matching TRBD2. With 10 bases clipped from V and 0 bases from J, the junction kept 4 bases outside the gene matches. The CDR3 length is 15 residues. CDR3 region: CAIRLAGASYNEQFF. Written as DNA, the CDR3 is TGTGCCATCAGACTAGCGGGGGCCTCCTACAATGAGCAGTTCTTC.

Many counts were recorded for this clonotype. V is TRBV5-6 and J is TRBJ2-1; D not certain. V gave up 0 bases and J gave up 9 bases, with 7 bases separating them. CDR1 and CDR2 from the germline V gene are SGHDT and YYEEEE. The CDR3 consists of 12 residues. The CDR3 sequence: CASSLASGEQFF. As DNA, the CDR3 is TGTGCCAGCAGCTTGGCCTCTGGTGAGCAGTTCTTC.

Only a few counts were recorded for this clonotype. This rearrangement joins TRBV27 to TRBJ2-7, with TRBD1 matching over 10 bases. Germline values: CDR1 MNHEY, CDR2 SMNVEV (reference sequence). The trim removed 5 bases at V and 2 bases at J, leaving 12 bases unmatched. The CDR3 loop spans 17 amino acids. The CDR3 DNA reads TGTGCCAGCAGTCTCACCCCGGACAGGGGGAGTCCCTACGAGCAGTACTTC. This codes for CASSLTPDRGSPYEQYF.

The sample holds a few counts of this clonotype. This CDR3 is CASSHLGGQRSSPLHF. In DNA, the CDR3 is TGCGCCAGCAGCCACTTGGGAGGACAGCGATCTTCACCCCTCCACTTT. The rearrangement links TRBV4-1 to TRBJ1-6; TRBD1 might be the D (6 bases). CDR1 and CDR2 from the germline V gene are MGHRA and YSYEKL. The CDR3 has 16 amino acids. V was shortened by 3 bases and J by 9 bases, with 18 bases between the two germline ends.

The chain is built from TRBV27 and TRBJ1-5; D is uncertain. The CDR3 is 14 residues long. The V and J ends lost 2 bases and 3 bases respectively, with 8 bases between them. Per germline, CDR1 MNHEY and CDR2 SMNVEV (reference sequence). The DNA of the CDR3 is TGTGCCAGCAGTTTACGGGCTTCCAATCAGCCCCAGCATTTT. Translated, it gives CASSLRASNQPQHF.

This chain joins TRBV18 and TRBJ1-1; D gene uncertain. With 6 bases removed from V and 1 base from J, the gap between germline ends came to 12 bases. Germline CDR1 reads KGHSH; CDR2 reads LQKENI. This CDR3 contains 14 residues. CDR3 region: CASSLVGKNTEAFF. The CDR3 nucleotides are TGTGCCAGCTCTCTCGTGGGTAAGAACACTGAAGCTTTCTTT.

This clonotype was recorded a few times. CDR3 DNA: TGTGCCAGCAGACTACAAGGACAGTCTTCCTACGAGCAGTACTTC. It yields the protein CASRLQGQSSYEQYF. The chain uses TRBV6-5 and TRBJ2-7; the D gene is possibly TRBD1 (6 bases). Germline V lookup: CDR1 MNHEY, CDR2 SVGAGI. The CDR3 runs 15 residues. V lost 6 bases and J 1 base, leaving 16 bases between the germline ends.

The chain employs TRBV7-8 and TRBJ1-2; D remains ambiguous. Germline CDR1 SGHVS, CDR2 FQNEAQ. The CDR3 length is 13 residues. V was clipped by 1 base and J by 4 bases, with 7 bases between them. As DNA, the CDR3 is TGTGCCAGCAGCTTAGAGCGCGGCTATGGCTACACCTTC. Translation: CASSLERGYGYTF.

This clonotype was recorded a few times. This sequence joins TRBV24-1 and TRBJ2-1; 7 bases fit TRBD2. The V gene's germline CDR1 is KGHDR and CDR2 SFDVKD. The junction had 6 bases not matched to a gene; V was cut back by 5 bases and J by 0 bases. CDR3 length: 16 residues. CDR3 sequence reads: CATSVGVAGSYNEQFF. The DNA for the CDR3 is TGTGCCACCAGTGTTGGGGTAGCGGGCTCCTACAATGAGCAGTTCTTC.

This clonotype was counted between two and nine times. V gene TRBV5-1 combines with J gene TRBJ2-3; 9 nucleotides match TRBD2. Trimming took 4 bases from V and 0 from J; bases not matched to a gene: 3. The CDR3 covers 15 residues. Germline assignment: CDR1 SGHRS and CDR2 YFSETQ. The CDR3 is CASSIAGASTDTQYF. CDR3 nucleotide sequence: TGCGCCAGCAGCATAGCGGGGGCTAGCACAGATACGCAGTATTTT.

The chain links TRBV5-1 to TRBJ2-1; no clear D. CDR1 and CDR2 (germline): SGHRS, YFSETQ. V was pared by 3 bases and J by 0 bases, with 10 bases between. The CDR3 is 15 residues long. Written as DNA, the CDR3 is TGCGCCAGCAGCTGGGGTCCGAGCTCCTACAATGAGCAGTTCTTC. As protein: CASSWGPSSYNEQFF.

This chain uses TRBV5-1 with TRBJ2-6; D is ambiguous. Germline V gene sequence: CDR1 SGHRS, CDR2 YFSETQ. Trimming took off 4 bases at V and 3 bases at J, with 8 bases between the two ends. CDR3 length equals 14 residues. The CDR3 nucleotides read TGCGCCAGCAGCCTCCAGAGTGGGGCCAACGTCCTGACTTTC. The encoded protein is CASSLQSGANVLTF.

This clonotype has at least ten counts. The chain carries TRBV5-1 and TRBJ1-1; 9 bases agree with TRBD1. Germline V gene data show CDR1 as SGHRS and CDR2 as YFSETQ. Trimming took 5 bases from V and 5 from J; bases not matched to a gene: 13. The CDR3 covers 16 residues. As DNA, the CDR3 is TGCGCCAGCAGAAGAGACCCTACGACAGGGGGGACTGAAGCTTTCTTT. This sequence encodes CASRRDPTTGGTEAFF.

DNA of the CDR3: TGTGCCAGCAGTGCCCGGGGGTCCCGGCGCGAGCAGTACTTC. Translated: CASSARGSRREQYF. The chain is built from TRBV12-3 or TRBV12-4 and TRBJ2-7; maybe TRBD2 (6 bases). V was cut by 5 bases and J by 6 bases, with 17 bases left in between. The CDR3 is made up of 14 amino acids.

The chain employs TRBV15 and TRBJ1-1; D unclear. CDR3 length: 13 residues. CDR1 is LNHNV, CDR2 YYDKDF, per germline (reference sequence). V lost 1 base to trimming and J lost 6 bases, with 9 bases between them. The DNA for the CDR3 is TGTGCCACCAGCAGAGCACTCGTTGCTGAAGCTTTCTTT. Residues: CATSRALVAEAFF.

The J gene is TRBJ1-1, the V gene TRBV20-1; D is undetermined. In germline, CDR1 is DFQATT, CDR2 SNEGSKA (reference sequence). Trimming took off 3 bases at V and 5 bases at J, with 16 bases between the two ends. The length of the CDR3 is 14 residues. CDR3 sequence reads: CSASKVGLGTEAFF. The CDR3 bases are TGCAGTGCTAGCAAGGTGGGGTTGGGAACTGAAGCTTTCTTT.

The rearrangement links TRBV29-1 to TRBJ1-3; 7 nucleotides align to TRBD1. Germline V gives CDR1 SQVTM, CDR2 ANQGSEA. The CDR3 length is 13 residues. Trimming removed 6 bases from V and 4 bases from J; junction bases left unmatched: 6. Written as DNA, the CDR3 is TGCAGCGTGGAGGGACAGTCGGGAAACACCATATATTTT. Protein sequence: CSVEGQSGNTIYF.

This clonotype has more than one count but fewer than ten. The V call is TRBV6-2 or TRBV6-3, the J call TRBJ2-5; D might be TRBD2 (6 bases). This CDR3 is 12 amino acids long. Germline CDR1 reads MNHEY; CDR2 reads SVGEGT. Between the trimmed V and J ends, which lost 6 bases and 4 bases, there was a span of 9 bases. As DNA, the CDR3 is TGTGCCAGCAGATTCGGGGGAGAGACCCAGTACTTC. Its protein product is CASRFGGETQYF.

This clonotype was counted only a few times. The rearrangement uses TRBV11-2 and TRBJ2-7, with TRBD2 matching 11 bases. Germline V gene data show CDR1 as SGHAT and CDR2 as FQNNGV. Trimming removed 1 base from V and 2 bases from J; junction bases left unmatched: 4. This CDR3 is 16 amino acids long. The CDR3 nucleotides read TGTGCCAGCAGCTTAGGACCTAGCGGGGGGCCCTACGAGCAGTACTTC. Its translation: CASSLGPSGGPYEQYF.

This clonotype was recorded a few times. The chain employs TRBV20-1 and TRBJ1-3, with no clear D. This CDR3 contains 12 residues. CDR1 is DFQATT and CDR2 is SNEGSKA in the germline V gene (reference sequence). Trimming took off 2 bases at V and 3 bases at J, with 5 bases between the two ends. CDR3 nucleotide sequence: TGCAGTGCTAGATATGGTGGAAACACCATATATTTT. Residues: CSARYGGNTIYF.

This chain connects TRBV20-1 to TRBJ2-7; D not resolved. The CDR3 length is 11 residues. The V gene lost 4 bases and the J gene lost 1 base, with 5 bases spanning the gap. Per the germline V gene, CDR1 is DFQATT and CDR2 is SNEGSKA (reference sequence). The CDR3 spells CSATSSYEQYF. For the CDR3, the DNA is TGCAGTGCTACATCTTCCTACGAGCAGTACTTC.

The J gene is TRBJ2-7, the V gene TRBV9, with D possibly matching TRBD2 (6 bases). Germline V gene lookup returns CDR1 SGDLS and CDR2 YYNGEE. The CDR3 length is 13 residues. Trimming stripped 2 bases from V and 3 bases from J, with 9 bases between. Written as DNA, the CDR3 is TGTGCCAGCAGCGTCTATAGCGGCTACGAGCAGTACTTC. Encoded protein: CASSVYSGYEQYF.